This T cell receptor (beta chain) appears in the sequencing data of a study of cytomegalovirus exposure and HLA in healthy donors. The study's findings and limits: Across all donors, roughly uniform sequencing depth was an assumption of the presence/absence analyses.

Germline CDR1 is MNHNS and CDR2 is SASEGT. V was cut by 3 bases and J by 4 bases, with 19 bases left in between. This CDR3 region has 18 residues. The PCR made use of 60 Vbeta and 13 Jbeta primers. Sequencing used immunoSEQ multiplex PCR; TCRdb keeps in-frame clones, though not all of them. The table has roughly 100,000 clones, less than 80% seen once; the top ten hold 2%. A few counts support this clone. Its antigen is still unknown. V and J are TRBV6-1 and TRBJ2-6; possible D gene TRBD2, 5 bases. This clonotype originated in a man aged 40-49 years in good health and CMV-seronegative. Specimen: PBMCs. This chain's CDR3 is CASSELGGPWFGANVLTF. Written as DNA, the CDR3 is TGTGCCAGCAGTGAGTTGGGCGGGCCCTGGTTCGGGGCCAACGTCCTGACTTTC.